Shown below are 8 T cell receptor beta chains from a single sample sequenced in a study of OX40 agonist ivuxolimab in advanced cancers. Measured with immunoSEQ multiplex PCR; TCRdb has only the in-frame clones, and not every one. The sample carries about 20,000 clones, around 78% recorded once. Sequenced material: CD4+ or CD8+ T cells sorted from blood, taken in a trial of the OX40 agonist ivuxolimab. The receptors come from an adult with an advanced solid tumor such as melanoma, head and neck, liver or kidney cancer.

The chain uses TRBV7-2 and TRBJ2-7; no reliable D call. Germline V CDR1 and CDR2: SGHTA, FQGNSA. V lost 1 base and J lost 1, with 14 bases in between. The CDR3 is 16 amino acids. The CDR3 protein is CASSLELGPGSYEQYF. Written as DNA, the CDR3 is TGTGCCAGCAGCTTAGAACTGGGTCCAGGTTCCTACGAGCAGTACTTC.

V gene TRBV4-3 combines with J gene TRBJ2-3; 10 nucleotides match TRBD2. Germline CDR1 is LGHNA and CDR2 is YSLEER. This CDR3 region has 16 residues. Trimming at V came to 5 bases and at J to 2 bases, leaving 7 bases not matched to a gene. As DNA, the CDR3 is TGCGCCAGCAGCACCCTAGCGGGAGCCCCCACAGATACGCAGTATTTT. Its protein product is CASSTLAGAPTDTQYF.

The rearrangement uses TRBV27 and TRBJ2-5, with TRBD1 matching over 7 bases. The DNA end is a closer match to TRBJ2-7, so the J assignment may be wrong. This CDR3 is built from 14 residues. Germline CDR1 and CDR2: MNHEY and SMNVEV (reference sequence). The CDR3 loop reads CASSLQGTAYEQYF. CDR3 coding DNA: TGTGCCAGCAGTTTACAGGGGACAGCATACGAGCAGTACTTC.

V gene TRBV12-5 combines with J gene TRBJ1-2; D unclear. The CDR3 loop spans 14 amino acids. The V end was cut by 2 bases, the J end by 3 bases, with 10 bases between. The V gene's germline CDR1 is LGHNT and CDR2 FRNRAP. CDR3 amino acids: CASGLSSVDYGYTF. For the CDR3, the DNA is TGTGCTAGTGGTTTGTCATCAGTCGACTATGGCTACACCTTC. Full variable domain (rest looked up from reference TRBV12-5 and TRBJ1-2): DARVTQTPRHKVTEMGQEVTMRCQPILGHNTVFWYRQTMMQGLELLAYFRNRAPLDDSGMPKDRFSAEMPDATLATLKIQPSEPRDSAVYFCASGLSSVDYGYTFGSGTRLTVV.

The J gene is TRBJ2-7, the V gene TRBV5-1, with TRBD2 as a possible D gene (6 bases). Germline V gene lookup returns CDR1 SGHRS and CDR2 YFSETQ. Trimming left V 6 bases short and J 7 bases short, with 17 bases between. This CDR3 contains 13 residues. CDR3 sequence (DNA): TGCGCCAGCACACATCAGGGAGGTCGGGAGCAGTACTTC. Translating it yields CASTHQGGREQYF.

The J gene is TRBJ1-3, the V gene TRBV6-5, with TRBD1 matching 7 bases. V shed 1 base, J shed 4 bases, and the junction held 7 bases outside the gene matches. This CDR3 comprises 16 residues. CDR1 and CDR2 from the germline V gene are MNHEY and SVGAGI. This CDR3 reads CASSYWDSSFGNTIYF. The CDR3 DNA is TGTGCCAGCAGTTACTGGGACAGCTCCTTCGGAAACACCATATATTTT.

The J gene is TRBJ1-1, the V gene TRBV5-4, with TRBD1 as a possible D gene (5 bases). The germline CDR1 and CDR2 sequences are SGHNT and YYREEE (reference sequence). The CDR3 extends over 14 amino acids. The V gene lost 0 bases and the J gene lost 3 bases, with 9 bases spanning the gap. The CDR3 nucleotides are TGTGCCAGCAGCTTGGAGGGGATATACACTGAAGCTTTCTTT. Amino acids: CASSLEGIYTEAFF.

The chain combines TRBV7-2 with TRBJ2-7; TRBD2 is a possible D gene (6 bases). The CDR3 spans 13 residues. Trimming cost V 5 bases and J 9 bases, with 17 bases left between them. Germline V CDR1 and CDR2: SGHTA, FQGNSA. In DNA, the CDR3 is TGTGCCAGCAGCCCTGGAGGGGTTTGGGGGCAGTACTTC. It is translated as CASSPGGVWGQYF.